A single sample is the source of the 6 T cell receptor beta chains below, sequenced in a study of CD8 T cells in Susac syndrome. About 0.5 to 1 ug RNA was reverse transcribed with random hexamers. MiXCR, run by TCRdb on the immunoSEQ multiplex PCR reads, gives a single entry per CDR3 protein. The table records 140,000 to 150,000 distinct CDR3 sequences, approximately 94% of them present only once. The specimen was CD4+ T cells from PBMCs. These receptors were obtained from a human donor with Susac syndrome.

The chain employs TRBV7-2 and TRBJ1-6, with 7 bases matching TRBD1. The ends lost 4 bases at V and 7 bases at J; junction bases unmatched: 13. The CDR3 is 17 residues long. Germline V gives CDR1 SGHTA, CDR2 FQGNSA. The CDR3 here is CASSSNRQGTRNSPLHF. DNA of the CDR3: TGTGCCAGCAGCTCAAACCGACAGGGCACTAGGAATTCACCCCTCCACTTT.

This rearrangement joins TRBV19 to TRBJ1-5; no reliable D call. V lost 8 bases and J 0 bases, leaving 11 bases between the germline ends. CDR3 length equals 14 residues. The germline V gene has CDR1 LNHDA and CDR2 SQIVND (reference sequence). The CDR3 sequence: CASERVYSNQPQHF. As DNA, the CDR3 is TGTGCCAGTGAGAGAGTTTATAGCAATCAGCCCCAGCATTTT. Based on the CDR3 plus reference TRBV19 and TRBJ1-5, the full variable domain is DGGITQSPKYLFRKEGQNVTLSCEQNLNHDAMYWYRQDPGQGLRLIYYSQIVNDFQKGDIAEGYSVSREKKESFPLTVTSAQKNPTAFYLCASERVYSNQPQHFGDGTRLSIL.

The chain combines TRBV4-2 with TRBJ2-1; 8 positions agree with TRBD2. The CDR3 consists of 16 residues. Germline V gives CDR1 LGHNA, CDR2 YNFKEQ. V shed 1 base, J shed 8 bases, and the junction held 10 bases outside the gene matches. CDR3 in DNA: TGTGCCAGCAGCCAAGTAAGCGGGAGCTTCAGTGATGAGCAGTTCTTC. Translating gives CASSQVSGSFSDEQFF.

This sequence joins TRBV5-1 and TRBJ2-3; unclear D gene. Trimming shortened V by 2 bases and J by 5 bases, and 15 bases separated the two germline ends. The CDR3 has 15 amino acids. CDR1 is SGHRS and CDR2 is YFSETQ in the germline V gene. The CDR3, as DNA: TGCGCCAGCAGCTTACGACCCTCCTCGGAAGATACGCAGTATTTT. Translated: CASSLRPSSEDTQYF.

This chain links TRBV15 with TRBJ2-1; D is unclear. V was cut by 1 base and J by 9 bases, with 7 bases left in between. Germline values: CDR1 LNHNV, CDR2 YYDKDF (reference sequence). This CDR3 spans 12 amino acids. The CDR3 loop is CATSRGDTEQFF. As DNA, the CDR3 is TGTGCCACCAGCAGAGGGGATACTGAGCAGTTCTTC.

The chain joins TRBV10-3 to TRBJ1-1, with D hard to call. Per the germline V gene, CDR1 is ENHRY and CDR2 is SYGVKD. The CDR3 extends over 14 amino acids. V lost 6 bases, J lost 1 base, and 12 bases lay in between. CDR3 amino acids: CAIRADRRNTEAFF. As DNA, the CDR3 is TGTGCCATCAGAGCAGATAGACGGAACACTGAAGCTTTCTTT.